Each of the 17 T cell receptor beta chains below was sequenced from the same sample in a study of T-cell memory formation after mild COVID-19. TCRdb recomputed calls from the 5' RACE reads with MiXCR, one row per CDR3 protein. The sample shows about 270,000 distinct CDR3 sequences, 15% to 20% of them seen only once. Sequenced sample: PBMCs or a T cell subset sorted from them (not recorded which). The receptors stem from a man aged 18 to 30 who had mild COVID-19 (a few samples of this study predate the infection). Cell type and time point are not known.

This clonotype was seen a handful of times. The V and J genes are TRBV14 and TRBJ2-7, with D hard to call. This CDR3 is built from 13 residues. V dropped 3 bases and J dropped 7 bases, with 13 bases sitting between them. Per the germline V gene, CDR1 is SGHDN and CDR2 is FVKESK. The CDR3 DNA is TGTGCCAGCAGCCATACCGCCGGAATGGAGCAGTACTTC. Protein product: CASSHTAGMEQYF. Looking up the rest from reference TRBV14 and TRBJ2-7 gives the full variable domain: EAGVTQFPSHSVIEKGQTVTLRCDPISGHDNLYWYRRVMGKEIKFLLHFVKESKQDESGMPNNRFLAERTGGTYSTLKVQPAELEDSGVYFCASSHTAGMEQYFGPGTRLTVT.

This clonotype has a handful of counts. This chain links TRBV6-6 with TRBJ1-5; D is possibly TRBD1 (6 bases). CDR1 is MNHNY and CDR2 is SVGAGI in the germline V gene (reference sequence). Trimming shortened V by 9 bases and J by 0 bases, and 12 bases separated the two germline ends. The CDR3 sequence is 14 residues long. Written as DNA, the CDR3 is TGTGCCAGTACAGGGACGTATAGCAATCAGCCCCAGCATTTT. Encoded protein: CASTGTYSNQPQHF.

The chain carries TRBV12-3 or TRBV12-4 and TRBJ1-1, with D uncertain. CDR3 size: 14 residues. V was pared by 8 bases and J by 0 bases, with 13 bases between. The DNA for the CDR3 is TGTGCCAGCGGTAACATGGGAATGAACACTGAAGCTTTCTTT. This gives the protein CASGNMGMNTEAFF.

The sample holds many counts of this clonotype. This chain links TRBV6-5 with TRBJ2-1; D gene unclear. The CDR3 has 16 amino acids. The germline CDR1 and CDR2 sequences are MNHEY and SVGAGI. The ends were cut back, 5 bases at V and 2 bases at J, with 16 bases in the middle. As DNA, the CDR3 is TGTGCCAGCAGTGGCCGTGAGCAGCTAGCCTACAATGAGCAGTTCTTC. Translating it yields CASSGREQLAYNEQFF.

This clonotype was seen only a few times. V usage is TRBV7-9 and J usage is TRBJ2-5; no definite D call. Trimming stripped 1 base from V and 2 bases from J, with 14 bases between. Germline V gene sequence: CDR1 SEHNR, CDR2 FQNEAQ (reference sequence). The CDR3 is 16 residues long. The CDR3: CASSLEPVPFQETQYF. CDR3 DNA sequence: TGTGCCAGCAGCTTAGAGCCCGTGCCTTTTCAAGAGACCCAGTACTTC.

This chain links TRBV10-3 with TRBJ2-2; D is tentatively TRBD1 or TRBD2 (6 bases each). V was trimmed by 1 base and J by 6 bases, leaving 18 bases between them. Germline-derived CDR1 and CDR2 are ENHRY and SYGVKD. The CDR3 sequence is 17 residues long. CDR3 coding DNA: TGTGCCATCAGTGAGTGGACTACAGGGACGGGACCCGGGGAGCTGTTTTTT. It is translated as CAISEWTTGTGPGELFF.

This clonotype was recorded many times. V gene TRBV12-3 or TRBV12-4 combines with J gene TRBJ1-2; no firm D call. The CDR3 sequence is 12 residues long. V shed 2 bases and J shed 4 bases, with 5 bases lying between them. The CDR3 bases are TGTGCCAGCAGTTTAAGAACCTATGGCTACACCTTC. It is translated as CASSLRTYGYTF.

This clonotype was seen a few times. The J gene is TRBJ2-1, the V gene TRBV20-1, with D possibly being TRBD2 (6 bases). Germline CDR1 reads DFQATT; CDR2 reads SNEGSKA (reference sequence). The CDR3 covers 12 residues. V was clipped by 4 bases and J by 5 bases, with 9 bases between them. The CDR3: CSAKRGNNEQFF. The CDR3 region has the DNA TGCAGTGCTAAACGGGGGAACAATGAGCAGTTCTTC.

This clonotype has only one observation. The CDR3 sequence is CASSYSKGDSRAFF. The CDR3 coding sequence is TGTGCCAGCAGTTACTCGAAGGGGGATAGTAGAGCTTTCTTT. This chain uses TRBV6-6 with TRBJ1-1, with TRBD1 as a possible D gene (6 bases). Germline CDR1 reads MNHNY; CDR2 reads SVGAGI (reference sequence). V dropped 0 bases and J dropped 10 bases, with 15 bases sitting between them. The CDR3 extends over 14 amino acids.

This clonotype was recorded once. One end of the junction is discordant with germline, which a read error may explain. The J gene is TRBJ2-7, the V gene TRBV5-5, with 8 bases that match TRBD1. The V gene's germline CDR1 is SGHKS and CDR2 YYEKEE (reference sequence). There are 12 residues in the CDR3. For the CDR3, the DNA is TGTGTCAGCAGCCTCCAGGGGGCCGGGCAGTACTTC. Amino acid sequence: CVSSLQGAGQYF.

This clonotype was detected a few times. The chain uses TRBV4-3 and TRBJ2-2, with TRBD2 identical over 7 bases. The V and J ends lost 4 bases and 3 bases, in that order; junction bases with no gene match: 14. The CDR3 length is 18 residues. Per the germline V gene, CDR1 is LGHNA and CDR2 is YSLEER. This CDR3 reads CASSPQDRRGFHTGELFF. The CDR3 DNA follows: TGCGCCAGCAGCCCGCAAGATAGGCGGGGGTTTCACACCGGGGAGCTGTTTTTT.

This clonotype was counted only a few times. The chain is built from TRBV3-1 and TRBJ2-5, with 15 bases identical to TRBD2. Looked up from germline, CDR1 is LGHDT and CDR2 is YNNKEL (reference sequence). V lost 0 bases to trimming and J lost 0 bases; unmatched junction nucleotides: 8. This CDR3 is built from 20 residues. CDR3 bases: TGTGCCAGCAGCCAAGATAGTCGGACTAGCGGGGGGGGATACCAAGAGACCCAGTACTTC. This codes for CASSQDSRTSGGGYQETQYF.

This clonotype was seen at least ten times. The V and J genes are TRBV6-6 and TRBJ2-3, with 9 bases lining up with TRBD2. The CDR3 has 15 residues. The trim removed 6 bases at V and 6 bases at J, leaving 10 bases unmatched. Per germline, CDR1 MNHNY and CDR2 SVGAGI (reference sequence). The CDR3 sequence: CASRDSGGVSDTQYF. DNA of the CDR3: TGTGCCAGCAGGGATAGCGGGGGAGTATCGGATACGCAGTATTTT.

The chain couples TRBV3-1 to TRBJ2-5; tentative D call: TRBD2 (5 bases). Germline-derived CDR1 and CDR2 are LGHDT and YNNKEL (reference sequence). Trimming cost V 3 bases and J 2 bases, with 13 bases left between them. The CDR3 has 15 residues. CDR3 protein: CASSQTHGDQETQYF. In DNA form, the CDR3 reads TGTGCCAGCAGCCAGACCCACGGGGATCAAGAGACCCAGTACTTC.

The rearrangement joins TRBV27 to TRBJ2-1; TRBD2 matches 8 bases. Looked up from germline, CDR1 is MNHEY and CDR2 is SMNVEV (reference sequence). V was pared by 5 bases and J by 8 bases, with 2 bases of the junction left unmatched. This CDR3 has 12 amino acids. The CDR3 region is CASSPAGDEQFF. CDR3 nucleotide sequence: TGTGCCAGCAGTCCAGCGGGGGATGAGCAGTTCTTC.

The gene calls are TRBV9 and TRBJ2-7; 7 nucleotides align to TRBD1. V lost 4 bases and J lost 3; bases outside the gene matches: 10. There are 15 residues in the CDR3. CDR1 SGDLS and CDR2 YYNGEE come from the germline V gene. The CDR3 region is CASSLIIRQGYEQYV. Here the CDR3 DNA reads TGTGCCAGCAGCCTAATTATTAGACAGGGCTACGAGCAGTACGTC.

The chain uses TRBV6-2 or TRBV6-3 and TRBJ2-5; tentatively, D is TRBD2 (6 bases). The V end was cut by 7 bases, the J end by 0 bases, with 15 bases between. This CDR3 is 15 amino acids long. Germline CDR1 MNHEY, CDR2 SVGEGT. CDR3 sequence (DNA): TGTGCCAGCACCCAGGACTATCCGTACCAAGAGACCCAGTACTTC. Translation: CASTQDYPYQETQYF.